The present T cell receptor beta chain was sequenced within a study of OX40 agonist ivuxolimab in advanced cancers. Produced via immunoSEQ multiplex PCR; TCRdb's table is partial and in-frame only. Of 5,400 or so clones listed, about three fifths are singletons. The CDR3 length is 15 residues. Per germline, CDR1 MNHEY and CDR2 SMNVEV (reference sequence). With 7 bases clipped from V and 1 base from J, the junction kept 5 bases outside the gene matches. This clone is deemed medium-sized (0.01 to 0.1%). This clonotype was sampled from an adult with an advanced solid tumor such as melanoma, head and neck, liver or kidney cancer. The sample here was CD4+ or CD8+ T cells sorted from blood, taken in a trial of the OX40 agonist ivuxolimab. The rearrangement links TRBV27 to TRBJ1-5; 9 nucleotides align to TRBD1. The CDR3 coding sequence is TGTGCCAGCAAAATGGGGACAGGGAGCAATCAGCCCCAGCATTTT. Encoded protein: CASKMGTGSNQPQHF.